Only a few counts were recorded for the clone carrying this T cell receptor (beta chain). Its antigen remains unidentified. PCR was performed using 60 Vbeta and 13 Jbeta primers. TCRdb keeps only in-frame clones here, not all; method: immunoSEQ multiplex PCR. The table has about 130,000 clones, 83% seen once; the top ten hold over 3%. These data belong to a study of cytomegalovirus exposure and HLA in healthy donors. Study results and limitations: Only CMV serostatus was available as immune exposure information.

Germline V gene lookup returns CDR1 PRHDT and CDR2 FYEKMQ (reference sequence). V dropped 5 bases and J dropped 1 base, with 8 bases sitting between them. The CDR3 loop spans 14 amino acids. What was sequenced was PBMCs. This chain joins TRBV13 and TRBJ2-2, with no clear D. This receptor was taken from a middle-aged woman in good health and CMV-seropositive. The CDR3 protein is CASSPPLNTGELFF. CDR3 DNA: TGTGCCAGCAGCCCCCCATTGAACACCGGGGAGCTGTTTTTT.